Listed here is a single T cell receptor beta chain. Antigen specificity is unknown. The conserved phenylalanine or tryptophan normally closing the CDR3 is absent here, so this likely arose from a read error. The data derive from a study of CD8+CD57+ T cells in acquired aplastic anemia. Study information: DNA recovered from sorted CD4+ and CD8+ cells had a mean of 3.2 ug. Some 11 million reads, on average, were obtained for CD4+ cells from healthy donors.

Whole-study findings and limits: Found in both controls and patients were twenty-nine CD8+ CDR3 sequences. Patients and controls were not found to differ significantly in CD8+ Simpson's diversity.

The template for TCR beta VDJ and CDR3 sequence profiling was genomic DNA. MiXCR, applied by TCRdb to the reads, yields one record per CDR3 protein. The profile shows hundreds of thousands of distinct CDR3 sequences, 65% to 80% of them singletons. The TCR sequence derives from a human donor in good health, serving as a control. The sequencing input was sorted CD4+, CD8+, or CD8+CD57+ T cells (not recorded which) from PBMCs.

CDR3 protein: CASSKDRGETQYC. The CDR3 region has the DNA TGTGCCAGCAGCAAGGACAGGGGAGAGACCCAGTACTGC. The chain combines TRBV7-3 with TRBJ2-5; TRBD1 agrees at 9 bases. The CDR3 totals 13 residues. V shed 5 bases, J shed 4 bases, and the junction held 2 bases outside the gene matches. Germline CDR1 reads SGHTA; CDR2 reads FQGTGA.